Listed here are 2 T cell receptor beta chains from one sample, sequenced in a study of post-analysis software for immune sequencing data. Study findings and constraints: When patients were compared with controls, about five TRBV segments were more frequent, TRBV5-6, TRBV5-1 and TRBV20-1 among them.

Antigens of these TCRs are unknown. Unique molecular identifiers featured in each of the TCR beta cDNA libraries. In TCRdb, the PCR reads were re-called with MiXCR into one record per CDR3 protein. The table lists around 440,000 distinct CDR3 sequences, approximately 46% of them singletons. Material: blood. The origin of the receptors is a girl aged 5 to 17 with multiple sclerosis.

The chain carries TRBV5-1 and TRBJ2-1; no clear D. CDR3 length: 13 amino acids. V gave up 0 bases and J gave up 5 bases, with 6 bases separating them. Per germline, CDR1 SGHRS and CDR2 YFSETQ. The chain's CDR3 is CASSLARHNEQFF. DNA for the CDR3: TGCGCCAGCAGCTTGGCCCGGCACAATGAGCAGTTCTTC. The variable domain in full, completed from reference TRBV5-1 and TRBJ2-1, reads KAGVTQTPRYLIKTRGQQVTLSCSPISGHRSVSWYQQTPGQGLQFLFEYFSETQRNKGNFPGRFSGRQFSNSRSEMNVSTLELGDSALYLCASSLARHNEQFFGPGTRLTVL.

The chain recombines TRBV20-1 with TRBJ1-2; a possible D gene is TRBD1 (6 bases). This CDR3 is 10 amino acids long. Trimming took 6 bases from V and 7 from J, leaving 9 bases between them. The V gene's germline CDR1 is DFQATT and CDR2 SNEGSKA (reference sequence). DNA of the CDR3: TGCAGTGCACTGGACAGTGGCTACACCTTC. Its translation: CSALDSGYTF.